The entry below gives a single T cell receptor (beta chain) sequence along with its context. This entry is derived from a study of blood T cell repertoires in COVID-19. Turning to the study itself: Acute-phase and convalescent COVID-19 samples originated in the United States, Italy and Spain. T cells, B-cell-depleted T cells, or PBMCs supplied cDNA or gDNA.

The CDR3 totals 17 residues. Losses at the gene ends were 3 bases for V and 0 bases for J; bases not matched to a gene: 7. Germline V gives CDR1 KGHSH, CDR2 LQKENI. In the authors' workflow: Estimated nucleated cell counts came from reference gene primer amplification. Measured with immunoSEQ multiplex PCR; TCRdb has only the in-frame clones, and not every one. V and J calls and clone size are given by that table; D and trimming were obtained from the DNA. The table lists 81,000 or so clones, over 75% of them singletons. The receptor was derived from a human donor in a cohort sampled during active COVID-19. The material sequenced was peripheral blood. The rearrangement uses TRBV18 and TRBJ2-2, with 7 positions matching TRBD1. The CDR3 DNA sequence: TGTGCCAGCTCACCCCGACAGGGATGGACGAACACCGGGGAGCTGTTTTTT. Translated: CASSPRQGWTNTGELFF.